This T cell receptor (beta chain) was captured by sequencing in a study of response to subunit inactivated influenza vaccine. Notes on the study in general: That few new T cells are recruited by each seasonal influenza vaccination was the authors' suggestion.

CDR1 LNHDA and CDR2 SQIVND come from the germline V gene (reference sequence). Unmatched junction bases numbered 24, after V lost 5 bases and J lost 4 bases. The CDR3 length is 21 residues. As for this clonotype: Its target is unknown.

TCRdb analysed the RT-PCR reads with MiXCR anew, one entry per CDR3 protein. This sample has fewer than 400,000 distinct CDR3 sequences; 20% to 25% occur once, and the top ten carry about a tenth. This chain connects TRBV19 to TRBJ2-7; TRBD2 agrees at 12 bases. The TCR sequence derives from a man between 50 and 75 years old who received an inactivated influenza vaccine. Sequenced here: PBMCs from blood, sampled approximately 20 months after vaccination. The CDR3 protein is CASSPRSSGLAGRGLRYEQYF. The CDR3 DNA is TGTGCCAGTAGTCCCAGATCATCGGGACTAGCGGGCCGTGGACTTCGGTACGAGCAGTACTTC. The entire variable domain, with the rest obtained from reference TRBV19 and TRBJ2-7, is as follows: DGGITQSPKYLFRKEGQNVTLSCEQNLNHDAMYWYRQDPGQGLRLIYYSQIVNDFQKGDIAEGYSVSREKKESFPLTVTSAQKNPTAFYLCASSPRSSGLAGRGLRYEQYFGPGTRLTVT.